What follows are 12 T cell receptor beta chains derived from one specimen sequenced in a study of blood T cells in healthy people across ages. Next came a second PCR, run for about 7 to 11 cycles, which used a sample-barcoded 5' primer along with a J-beta primer mix. Using its own MiXCR run on the 5' RACE reads, TCRdb lists one record per CDR3 protein. This sample yields approximately 730,000 distinct CDR3 sequences, of which around half are seen a single time; about 42% belongs to the top ten. Material: blood. The receptors stem from a man aged 80 or over in good health.

The V call is TRBV2, the J call TRBJ2-1, with 8 bases aligning to TRBD2. Per germline, CDR1 SNHLY and CDR2 FYNNEI. V dropped 6 bases and J dropped 7; count of bases not matched to a gene: 8. The CDR3 sequence is 14 residues long. In DNA form, the CDR3 reads TGTGCCAGCAGACTAGCGGCAACCGGGAATGAGCAGTTCTTC. The encoded protein is CASRLAATGNEQFF.

This clonotype has just a few counts. V gene TRBV3-1 combines with J gene TRBJ1-2; D gene unclear. The CDR3 has 16 amino acids. Germline V gene sequence: CDR1 LGHDT, CDR2 YNNKEL (reference sequence). The V end was cut by 0 bases, the J end by 8 bases, with 19 bases between. In DNA form, the CDR3 reads TGTGCCAGCAGCCAAGAAAGGGAGGCGGGGTTTGGAGGCTACACCTTC. Residues: CASSQEREAGFGGYTF. Filled out from reference TRBV3-1 and TRBJ1-2, the complete variable domain reads DTAVSQTPKYLVTQMGNDKSIKCEQNLGHDTMYWYKQDSKKFLKIMFSYNNKELIINETVPNRFSPKSPDKAHLNLHINSLELGDSAVYFCASSQEREAGFGGYTFGSGTRLTVV.

The CDR3 DNA sequence: TGCAGCGGCGATCGGGGGAGAAACACTGAAGCTTTCTTT. It translates to CSGDRGRNTEAFF. V is TRBV29-1 and J is TRBJ1-1, with D possibly matching TRBD1 (5 bases). This CDR3 is built from 13 residues. Germline V gene data show CDR1 as SQVTM and CDR2 as ANQGSEA. Trimming pared 7 bases from V and 2 bases from J, leaving 14 bases between.

Only a few counts were recorded for this clonotype. DNA for the CDR3: TGCAGCGCAAGAAAGGGCCAGGCCTACGAGCAGTACTTC. Its protein product is CSARKGQAYEQYF. The chain links TRBV29-1 to TRBJ2-7; D gene ambiguous. The CDR3 extends over 13 amino acids. The V end was cut by 7 bases, the J end by 2 bases, with 15 bases between. Germline-derived CDR1 and CDR2 are SQVTM and ANQGSEA.

The chain links TRBV7-2 to TRBJ2-6; D remains ambiguous. V was clipped by 5 bases and J by 2 bases, with 13 bases between them. Germline V gene lookup returns CDR1 SGHTA and CDR2 FQGNSA. This CDR3 is 16 amino acids long. The CDR3 loop reads CASSPRSTPGANVLTF. CDR3 DNA sequence: TGTGCCAGCAGCCCCCGTTCAACTCCTGGGGCCAACGTCCTGACTTTC. Filled out from reference TRBV7-2 and TRBJ2-6, the complete variable domain reads GAGVSQSPSNKVTEKGKDVELRCDPISGHTALYWYRQSLGQGLEFLIYFQGNSAPDKSGLPSDRFSAERTGGSVSTLTIQRTQQEDSAVYLCASSPRSTPGANVLTFGAGSRLTVL.

The rearrangement uses TRBV24-1 and TRBJ2-5; possible D gene TRBD2, 6 bases. The germline CDR1 and CDR2 sequences are KGHDR and SFDVKD. V lost 4 bases, J lost 4 bases, and 6 bases lay in between. This CDR3 region has 12 residues. The CDR3: CATSEGGETQYF. The CDR3 DNA is TGTGCCACCAGTGAGGGGGGAGAGACCCAGTACTTC.

This clonotype turned up a few times. The chain links TRBV12-5 to TRBJ2-1, with D tentatively TRBD1 or TRBD2 (5 bases each). Germline CDR1 is LGHNT and CDR2 is FRNRAP. CDR3 length: 14 amino acids. Trimming took off 1 base at V and 12 bases at J, with 16 bases between the two ends. In DNA, the CDR3 is TGTGCTAGTGGTTTGGCGACCGGGACGGTCCCGCAGTTCTTC. It specifies CASGLATGTVPQFF.

The genes are TRBV12-5 and TRBJ2-1; 9 bases line up with TRBD2. Germline V gene data show CDR1 as LGHNT and CDR2 as FRNRAP. This CDR3 contains 15 residues. Unmatched junction bases numbered 6, after V lost 1 base and J lost 8 bases. CDR3 sequence: CASGLGEGLADEQFF. The CDR3 DNA reads TGTGCTAGTGGTTTGGGAGAGGGACTAGCTGATGAGCAGTTCTTC.

V and J are TRBV3-1 and TRBJ2-1, with TRBD2 as a possible D gene (6 bases). The CDR3 totals 14 residues. The germline V and J ends were trimmed by 4 bases and 8 bases, with 15 bases remaining between them. Germline-derived CDR1 and CDR2 are LGHDT and YNNKEL (reference sequence). The CDR3 protein is CASSPGTPMDEQFF. The CDR3 DNA follows: TGTGCCAGCAGCCCCGGGACTCCTATGGATGAGCAGTTCTTC.

V gene TRBV27 combines with J gene TRBJ1-5; unclear D gene. The CDR3 extends over 14 amino acids. Germline-derived CDR1 and CDR2 are MNHEY and SMNVEV (reference sequence). The V end lost 3 bases, the J end lost 2 bases, and 8 bases lay between the germline ends. CDR3 coding DNA: TGTGCCAGCAGTTTGGGGAACGGCAATCAGCCCCAGCATTTT. Amino acids: CASSLGNGNQPQHF.

This rearrangement joins TRBV7-2 to TRBJ1-6; 9 bases are shared with TRBD1. J lost 6 bases, V lost 6 bases, and 6 bases had no gene match. The CDR3 contains 15 residues. The V gene's germline CDR1 is SGHTA and CDR2 FQGNSA. The CDR3 loop is CASRRETGGNSPLHF. The CDR3 DNA sequence: TGTGCCAGCAGAAGAGAGACAGGGGGTAATTCACCCCTCCACTTT.

This chain connects TRBV11-2 to TRBJ2-5, with 8 positions matching TRBD2. Trimming at V came to 3 bases and at J to 4 bases, leaving 7 bases not matched to a gene. The germline V gene encodes CDR1 SGHAT and CDR2 FQNNGV. The CDR3 has 15 residues. Here the CDR3 DNA reads TGTGCCAGCAGCTTCTCACGGGGGGGAGGAGAGACCCAGTACTTC. This encodes CASSFSRGGGETQYF.